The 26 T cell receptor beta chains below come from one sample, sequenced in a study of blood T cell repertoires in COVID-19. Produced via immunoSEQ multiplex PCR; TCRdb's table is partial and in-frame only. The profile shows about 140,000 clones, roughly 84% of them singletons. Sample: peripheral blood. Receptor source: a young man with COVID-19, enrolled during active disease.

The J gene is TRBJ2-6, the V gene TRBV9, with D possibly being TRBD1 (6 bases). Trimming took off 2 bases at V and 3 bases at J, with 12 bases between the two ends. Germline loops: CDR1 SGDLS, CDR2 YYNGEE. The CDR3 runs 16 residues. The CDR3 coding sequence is TGTGCCAGCAGCGTGGCGAACAGGGATGGGGCCAACGTCCTGACTTTC. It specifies CASSVANRDGANVLTF.

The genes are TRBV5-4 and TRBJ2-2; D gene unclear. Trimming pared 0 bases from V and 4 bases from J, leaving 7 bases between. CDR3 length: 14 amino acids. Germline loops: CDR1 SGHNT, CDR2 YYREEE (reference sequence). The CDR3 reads CASSLGGGTGELFF. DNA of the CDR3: TGTGCCAGCAGCTTGGGAGGCGGCACCGGGGAGCTGTTTTTT.

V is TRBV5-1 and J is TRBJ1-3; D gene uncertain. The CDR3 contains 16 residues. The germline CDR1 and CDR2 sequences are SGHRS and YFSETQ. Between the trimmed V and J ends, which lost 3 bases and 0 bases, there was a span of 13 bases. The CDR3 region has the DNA TGCGCCAGCAGCTATGATCGACTGGCCTCTGGAAACACCATATATTTT. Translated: CASSYDRLASGNTIYF.

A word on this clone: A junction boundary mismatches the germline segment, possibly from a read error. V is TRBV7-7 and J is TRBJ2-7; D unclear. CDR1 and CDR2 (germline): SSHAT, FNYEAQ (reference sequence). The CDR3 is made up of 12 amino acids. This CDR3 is CASRQITYEQYF. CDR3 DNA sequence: TGTGCTAGCAGGCAGATTACCTACGAGCAGTACTTC. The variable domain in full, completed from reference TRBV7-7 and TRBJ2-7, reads GAGVSQSPRYKVTKRGQDVTLRCDPISSHATLYWYQQALGQGPEFLTYFNYEAQPDKSGLPSDRFSAERPEGSISTLTIQRTEQRDSAMYRCASRQITYEQYFGPGTRLTVT.

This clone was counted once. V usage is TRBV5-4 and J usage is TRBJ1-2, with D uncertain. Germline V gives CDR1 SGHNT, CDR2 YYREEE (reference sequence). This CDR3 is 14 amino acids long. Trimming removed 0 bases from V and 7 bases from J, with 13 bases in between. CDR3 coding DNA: TGTGCCAGCAGCTTGGCGCACAATGAGGGTGGCTACACCTTC. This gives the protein CASSLAHNEGGYTF. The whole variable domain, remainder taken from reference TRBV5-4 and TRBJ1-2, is ETGVTQSPTHLIKTRGQQVTLRCSSQSGHNTVSWYQQALGQGPQFIFQYYREEENGRGNFPPRFSGLQFPNYSSELNVNALELDDSALYLCASSLAHNEGGYTFGSGTRLTVV.

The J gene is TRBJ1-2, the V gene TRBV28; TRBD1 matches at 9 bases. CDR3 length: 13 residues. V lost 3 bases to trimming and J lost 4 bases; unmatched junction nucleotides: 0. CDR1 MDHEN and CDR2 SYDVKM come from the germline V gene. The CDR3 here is CASSLGQGYGYTF. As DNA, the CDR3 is TGTGCCAGCAGTTTGGGACAGGGCTATGGCTACACCTTC.

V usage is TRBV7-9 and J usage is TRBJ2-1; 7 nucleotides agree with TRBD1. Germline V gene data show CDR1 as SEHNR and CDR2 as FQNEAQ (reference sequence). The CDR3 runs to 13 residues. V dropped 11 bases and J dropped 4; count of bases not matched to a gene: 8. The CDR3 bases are TGTGCCGAGGGGGCTAGTTCGTACAATGAGCAGTTCTTC. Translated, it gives CAEGASSYNEQFF. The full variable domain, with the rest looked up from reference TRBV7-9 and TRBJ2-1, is DTGVSQNPRHKITKRGQNVTFRCDPISEHNRLYWYRQTLGQGPEFLTYFQNEAQLEKSRLLSDRFSAERPKGSFSTLEIQRTEQGDSAMYLCAEGASSYNEQFFGPGTRLTVL.

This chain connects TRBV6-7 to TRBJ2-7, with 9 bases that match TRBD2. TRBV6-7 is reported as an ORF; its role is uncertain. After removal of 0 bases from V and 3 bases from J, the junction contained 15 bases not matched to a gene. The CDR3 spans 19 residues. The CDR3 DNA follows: TGTGCCAGCAGTTACTCGAGGTGGCTAGCGGGATCCGCGGGCTACGAGCAGTACTTC. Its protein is CASSYSRWLAGSAGYEQYF.

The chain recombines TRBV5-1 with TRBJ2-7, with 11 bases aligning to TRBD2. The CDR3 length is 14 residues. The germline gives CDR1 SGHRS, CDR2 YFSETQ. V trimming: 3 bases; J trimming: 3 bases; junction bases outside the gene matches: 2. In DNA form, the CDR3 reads TGCGCCAGCAGCTCGGGGACTAGCGGCTACGAGCAGTACTTC. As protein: CASSSGTSGYEQYF.

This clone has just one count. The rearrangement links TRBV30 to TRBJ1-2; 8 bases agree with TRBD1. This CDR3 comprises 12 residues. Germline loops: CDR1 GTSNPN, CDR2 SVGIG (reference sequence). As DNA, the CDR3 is TGTGCTTGTGGGGGGACAGGCTATGGCTACACCTTC. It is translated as CACGGTGYGYTF.

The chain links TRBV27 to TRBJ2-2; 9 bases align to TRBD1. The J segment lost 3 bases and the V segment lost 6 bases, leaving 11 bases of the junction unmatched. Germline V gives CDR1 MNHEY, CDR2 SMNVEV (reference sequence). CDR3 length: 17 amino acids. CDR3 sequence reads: CASRERWRTGDTGELFF. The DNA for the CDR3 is TGTGCCAGCAGAGAGAGGTGGAGGACAGGGGACACCGGGGAGCTGTTTTTT.

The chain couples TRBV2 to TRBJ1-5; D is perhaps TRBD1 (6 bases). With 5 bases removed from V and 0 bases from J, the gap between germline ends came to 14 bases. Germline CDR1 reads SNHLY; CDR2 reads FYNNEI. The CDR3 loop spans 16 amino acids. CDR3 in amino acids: CASSLTADSSNQPQHF. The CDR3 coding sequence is TGTGCCAGCAGTTTAACAGCGGACAGTAGCAATCAGCCCCAGCATTTT.

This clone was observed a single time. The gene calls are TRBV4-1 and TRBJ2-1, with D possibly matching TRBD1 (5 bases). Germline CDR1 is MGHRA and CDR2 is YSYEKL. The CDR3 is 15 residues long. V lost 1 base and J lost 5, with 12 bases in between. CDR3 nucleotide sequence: TGCGCCAGCAGCCAAGTAGGCCAGGGTGACAATGAGCAGTTCTTC. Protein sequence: CASSQVGQGDNEQFF.

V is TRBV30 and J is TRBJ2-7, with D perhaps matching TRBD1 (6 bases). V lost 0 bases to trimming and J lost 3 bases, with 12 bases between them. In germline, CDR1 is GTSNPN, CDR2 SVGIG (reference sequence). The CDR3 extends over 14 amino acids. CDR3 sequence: CAWSVGDRRYEQYF. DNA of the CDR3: TGTGCCTGGAGTGTAGGAGACAGGCGCTACGAGCAGTACTTC.

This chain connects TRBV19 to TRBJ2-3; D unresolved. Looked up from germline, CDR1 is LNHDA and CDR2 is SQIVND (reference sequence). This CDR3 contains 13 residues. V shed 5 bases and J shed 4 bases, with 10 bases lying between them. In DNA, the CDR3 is TGTGCCAGTAGTCCAGAATCCCCAGATACGCAGTATTTT. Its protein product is CASSPESPDTQYF.

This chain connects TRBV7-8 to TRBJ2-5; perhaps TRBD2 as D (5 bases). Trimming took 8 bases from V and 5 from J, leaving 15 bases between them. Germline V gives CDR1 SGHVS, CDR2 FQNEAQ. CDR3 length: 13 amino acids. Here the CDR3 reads CASRSRGDETQYF. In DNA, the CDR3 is TGTGCCAGCCGGTCCCGGGGTGATGAGACCCAGTACTTC.

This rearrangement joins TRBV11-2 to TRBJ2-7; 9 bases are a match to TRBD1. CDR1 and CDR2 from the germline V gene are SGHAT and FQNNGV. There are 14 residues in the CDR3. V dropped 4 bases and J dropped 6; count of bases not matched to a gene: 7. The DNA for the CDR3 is TGTGCCAGCAGCTCCACAGGGGGCTGGGGCGAGCAGTACTTC. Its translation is CASSSTGGWGEQYF.

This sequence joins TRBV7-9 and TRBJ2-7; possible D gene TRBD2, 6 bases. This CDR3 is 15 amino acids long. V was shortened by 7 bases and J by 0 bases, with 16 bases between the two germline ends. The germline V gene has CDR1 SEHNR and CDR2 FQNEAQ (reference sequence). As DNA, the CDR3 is TGTGCCAGCACCCTACCTGGCGGGGTCTCCTACGAGCAGTACTTC. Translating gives CASTLPGGVSYEQYF.

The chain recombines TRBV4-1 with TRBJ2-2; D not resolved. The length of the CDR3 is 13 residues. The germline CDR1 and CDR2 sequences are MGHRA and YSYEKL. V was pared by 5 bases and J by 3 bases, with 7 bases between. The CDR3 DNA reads TGCGCCAGCAGCTCTCGGGACACCGGGGAGCTGTTTTTT. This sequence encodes CASSSRDTGELFF.

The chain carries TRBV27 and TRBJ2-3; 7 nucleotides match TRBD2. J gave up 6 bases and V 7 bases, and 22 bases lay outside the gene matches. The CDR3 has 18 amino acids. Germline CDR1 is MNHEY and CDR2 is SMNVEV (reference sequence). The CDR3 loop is CASTPWGRAHGLADTQYF. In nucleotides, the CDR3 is TGTGCCAGCACCCCATGGGGGAGGGCCCATGGATTAGCTGATACGCAGTATTTT.

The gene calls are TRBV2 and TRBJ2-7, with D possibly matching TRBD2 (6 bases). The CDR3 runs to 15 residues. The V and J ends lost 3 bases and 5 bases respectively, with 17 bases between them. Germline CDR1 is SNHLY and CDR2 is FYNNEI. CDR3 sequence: CASSEGSGSIHEQYF. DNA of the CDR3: TGTGCCAGCAGTGAGGGCTCCGGGAGTATCCACGAGCAGTACTTC.

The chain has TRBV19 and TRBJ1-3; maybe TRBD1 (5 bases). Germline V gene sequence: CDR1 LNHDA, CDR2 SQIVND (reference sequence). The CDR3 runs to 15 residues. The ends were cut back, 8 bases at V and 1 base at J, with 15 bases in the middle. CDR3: CASGEVAGSGNTIYF. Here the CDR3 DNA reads TGTGCCAGTGGAGAGGTGGCAGGGTCTGGAAACACCATATATTTT.

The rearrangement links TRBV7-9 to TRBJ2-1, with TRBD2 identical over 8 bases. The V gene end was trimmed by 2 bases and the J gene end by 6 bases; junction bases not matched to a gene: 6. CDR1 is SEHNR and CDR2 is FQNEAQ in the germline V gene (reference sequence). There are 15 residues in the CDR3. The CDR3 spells CASSLLSGGPNEQFF. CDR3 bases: TGTGCCAGCAGCTTATTATCGGGAGGGCCCAATGAGCAGTTCTTC.

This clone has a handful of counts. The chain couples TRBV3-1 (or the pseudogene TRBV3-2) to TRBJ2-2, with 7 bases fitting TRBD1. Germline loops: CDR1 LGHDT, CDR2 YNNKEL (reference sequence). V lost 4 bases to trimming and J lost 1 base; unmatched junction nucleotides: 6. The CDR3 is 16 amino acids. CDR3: CASSPTGQGNTGELFF. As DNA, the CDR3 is TGTGCCAGCAGCCCGACAGGGCAGGGGAACACCGGGGAGCTGTTTTTT.

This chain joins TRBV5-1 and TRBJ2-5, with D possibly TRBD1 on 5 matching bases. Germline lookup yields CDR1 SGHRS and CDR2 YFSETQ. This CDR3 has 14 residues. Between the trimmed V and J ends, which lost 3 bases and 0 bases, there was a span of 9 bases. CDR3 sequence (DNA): TGCGCCAGCAGCTCGGACATAGACCAAGAGACCCAGTACTTC. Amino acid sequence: CASSSDIDQETQYF. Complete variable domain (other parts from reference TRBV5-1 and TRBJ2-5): KAGVTQTPRYLIKTRGQQVTLSCSPISGHRSVSWYQQTPGQGLQFLFEYFSETQRNKGNFPGRFSGRQFSNSRSEMNVSTLELGDSALYLCASSSDIDQETQYFGPGTRLLVL.

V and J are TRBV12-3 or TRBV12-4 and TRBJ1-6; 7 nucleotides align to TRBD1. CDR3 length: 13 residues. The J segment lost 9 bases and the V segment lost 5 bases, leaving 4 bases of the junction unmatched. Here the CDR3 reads CASSQTGFSPLHF. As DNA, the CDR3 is TGTGCCAGCAGTCAGACAGGGTTTTCACCCCTCCACTTT.